A selection of T cell receptor beta chains follows, all from one sample in a study of blood T cell repertoires in COVID-19. Clones were sequenced by immunoSEQ multiplex PCR, and TCRdb holds only the in-frame ones, with some missing. Seen here are a few hundred thousand clones, roughly 84% observed once, and the top ten hold roughly 3%. Sequencing was carried out using peripheral blood. The receptors stem from a young woman who had recovered from COVID-19. The CDR3 runs from the conserved cysteine through the conserved F or W. Each record gives: J gene, V gene, D gene, CDR3 protein. The D gene is left open where the match is weak.

>TRBJ1-5|TRBV30|.
CAWSGGDFSNQPQHF
>TRBJ1-3|TRBV11-2|TRBD1
CASSSSDRGGNTIYF
>TRBJ2-2|TRBV6-6|TRBD2
CASSLLAGGTGELFF
>TRBJ2-2|TRBV7-9|TRBD2
CSSGSNTGELFF
>TRBJ2-7|TRBV27|TRBD2
CASGRLADSYEQYF
>TRBJ1-4|TRBV30|.
CAWGKHEKLFF
>TRBJ2-5|TRBV6-6|.
CASSLQGIQETQYF
>TRBJ2-1|TRBV24-1|TRBD2
CATSDLGLAGGYEQFF
>TRBJ2-2|TRBV27|TRBD2
CASSLNPGLAGSTGELFF
>TRBJ2-5|TRBV24-1|.
CATSGPRGTQYF
>TRBJ2-7|TRBV24-1|TRBD1
CATSPGSGQGNYEQYF
>TRBJ2-3|TRBV6-5|TRBD2
CASSLGRASTDTQYF
>TRBJ1-2|TRBV19|.
CASSIERGNYGYTF
>TRBJ1-3|TRBV2|.
CASSEIRGDGNTIYF
>TRBJ1-4|TRBV10-3|TRBD1
CAISKEQGWNEKLFF
>TRBJ2-1|TRBV28|.
CASTSAGTPSSYNEQFF
>TRBJ2-1|TRBV9|TRBD2
CASSSPPKEGGPRNEQFF
>TRBJ2-2|TRBV7-8|.
CASSLVKQGNGELFF
>TRBJ2-7|TRBV28|TRBD1
CASSFLRGPDILAEQYF
>TRBJ2-1|TRBV6-5|TRBD1
CASSRDRLEQFF
>TRBJ1-1|TRBV7-9|.
CASSRDTNTEAFF
>TRBJ2-5|TRBV30|TRBD2
CAWTLAGVMGWKTQYF
>TRBJ1-5|TRBV15|.
CATSRVGGVLPNQPQHF
>TRBJ2-3|TRBV18|TRBD1
CASSRQGWTDTQYF
>TRBJ2-1|TRBV15|.
CATSRDSGTNNEQFF
>TRBJ2-1|TRBV29-1|.
CSPTFGSSYNEQFF
>TRBJ2-5|TRBV15|.
CATSRNTGLETQYF
>TRBJ2-3|TRBV10-3|TRBD2
CAISRTSGRAADTQYF
>TRBJ2-7|TRBV28|TRBD2
CATLAGVYEQYF
>TRBJ2-3|TRBV7-9|.
CASSQTGGSVQYF
>TRBJ2-1|TRBV4-1|TRBD2
CASSQAWAGGNNEQFF
>TRBJ2-7|TRBV4-2|TRBD1
CASSQGSGGEYEQYF
>TRBJ1-2|TRBV18|TRBD1
CASSRESWGTAYGYTF
>TRBJ2-7|TRBV14|TRBD2
CASTRAKPSGEINPSSYEQYF
>TRBJ2-1|TRBV18|.
CASSPAVGVYEQFF
>TRBJ2-7|TRBV5-8|.
CASSFYYEQYF
>TRBJ1-5|TRBV6-5|TRBD1
CASSRTGGRGQPQHF